This is a list of T cell receptor beta chains from one sample in a study of blood T cell repertoires in COVID-19. Method: immunoSEQ multiplex PCR; TCRdb's copy keeps in-frame clones and lacks some. The table shows hundreds of thousands of clones, with roughly 85% occurring only once. The source material was PBMCs or T cells enriched from blood (not recorded which). These receptor sequences come from a woman aged 18-35 years with acute COVID-19. Both conserved end residues are part of each CDR3. D genes are given only for firm matches. Clone size is given for some rows only: seen once, a few or many times, or a class if the clone is expanded.

j_gene | abundance | v_gene | d_gene | CDR3aa | CDR3nt
TRBJ2-7 | - | TRBV19 | - | CASRHSGTPRFSYEQYF | TGTGCCAGTAGGCATTCCGGGACACCAAGATTTTCCTACGAGCAGTACTTC
TRBJ1-1 | - | TRBV12-3/TRBV12-4 | TRBD1 | CASSVQGLAAFF | TGTGCCAGCAGTGTACAGGGGCTGGCAGCTTTCTTT
TRBJ2-3 | - | TRBV2 | TRBD2 | CASIGGADTQYF | TGTGCCAGCATTGGGGGGGCAGATACGCAGTATTTT
TRBJ1-1 | - | TRBV3-1/TRBV3-2 | TRBD1 | CASSHPGQGRTEAFF | TGTGCCAGCAGCCACCCGGGACAGGGGAGGACTGAAGCTTTCTTT
TRBJ1-6 | - | TRBV11-1 | TRBD1 | CASSSGGAYNSPLHF | TGTGCCAGCAGCTCAGGGGGAGCTTATAATTCACCCCTCCACTTT
TRBJ1-3 | - | TRBV7-2 | - | CASSEDGVSGNTIYF | TGTGCCAGCAGCGAGGACGGGGTCTCTGGAAACACCATATATTTT
TRBJ2-5 | - | TRBV27 | TRBD1 | CASSRGGQGQLETQYF | TGTGCCAGCAGTCGGGGGGGACAGGGGCAATTAGAGACCCAGTACTTC
TRBJ2-1 | - | TRBV3-1/TRBV3-2 | - | CASSPPAGRYEQFF | TGTGCCAGCAGCCCCCCTGCGGGAAGATATGAGCAGTTCTTC
TRBJ1-4 | - | TRBV19 | - | CASSMRSGEQKLFF | TGTGCCAGTAGTATGCGGTCGGGGGAACAAAAACTGTTTTTT
TRBJ1-1 | - | TRBV30 | TRBD1 | CAWSGDRGGAFF | TGTGCCTGGAGTGGGGACAGGGGGGGCGCTTTCTTT
TRBJ2-3 | - | TRBV7-3 | - | CASSFQDHYDTQYF | TGTGCCAGCAGCTTTCAAGATCACTACGATACGCAGTATTTT
TRBJ1-2 | - | TRBV4-1 | - | CASSQTPGGSYGYTF | TGCGCCAGCAGCCAGACGCCGGGCGGGAGCTATGGCTACACCTTC
TRBJ2-3 | - | TRBV18 | - | CASSPATRSDTQYF | TGTGCCAGCTCACCGGCCACACGATCAGATACGCAGTATTTT
TRBJ1-1 | - | TRBV19 | - | CASSIDPWTVMNTEAFF | TGTGCCAGTAGTATAGATCCTTGGACAGTCATGAACACTGAAGCTTTCTTT
TRBJ2-5 | - | TRBV11-2 | TRBD1 | CASSPGTGDWETQYF | TGTGCCAGCAGCCCCGGGACAGGGGATTGGGAGACCCAGTACTTC
TRBJ2-1 | - | TRBV9 | TRBD1 | CASSVAWPGQGNDEQFF | TGTGCCAGCAGCGTAGCTTGGCCTGGACAGGGGAACGATGAGCAGTTCTTC
TRBJ1-3 | - | TRBV7-8 | TRBD1 | CASSEGTGGYGNTIYF | TGTGCCAGCAGCGAAGGGACAGGGGGATATGGAAACACCATATATTTT
TRBJ1-1 | once | TRBV19 | TRBD1 | CASSAYRGMNTEAFF | TGTGCCAGTAGTGCCTACAGGGGAATGAACACTGAAGCTTTCTTT
TRBJ2-3 | - | TRBV7-9 | TRBD1 | CASSPQGNHADTQYF | TGTGCCAGCAGCCCACAGGGGAACCATGCAGATACGCAGTATTTT
TRBJ2-2 | - | TRBV5-1 | - | CASGRVVTGELFF | TGCGCCAGCGGCAGGGTGGTCACCGGGGAGCTGTTTTTT
TRBJ2-1 | - | TRBV5-1 | TRBD2 | CASSTPQAGSYNEQFF | TGCGCCAGCAGTACCCCTCAAGCGGGGTCCTACAATGAGCAGTTCTTC